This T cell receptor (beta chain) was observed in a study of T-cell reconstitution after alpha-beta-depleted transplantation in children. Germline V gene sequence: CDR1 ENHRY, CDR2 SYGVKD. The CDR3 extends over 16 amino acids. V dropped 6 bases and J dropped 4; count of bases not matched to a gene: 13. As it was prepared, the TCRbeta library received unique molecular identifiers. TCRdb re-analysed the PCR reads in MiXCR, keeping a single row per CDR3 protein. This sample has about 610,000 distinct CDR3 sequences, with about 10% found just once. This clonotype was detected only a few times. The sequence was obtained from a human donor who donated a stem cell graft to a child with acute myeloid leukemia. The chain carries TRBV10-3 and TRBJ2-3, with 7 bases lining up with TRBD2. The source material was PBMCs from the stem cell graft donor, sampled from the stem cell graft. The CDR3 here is CAIRSGTLAKSDTQYF. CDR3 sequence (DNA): TGTGCCATCAGGAGCGGGACTCTCGCCAAATCAGATACGCAGTATTTT.